The sample holds a few counts of the clone carrying this T cell receptor (beta chain). The data were taken from a study of T cells in Graves' hyperthyroidism and ophthalmopathy. In the study overall: The authors collected peripheral blood at initial diagnosis, before any treatment.

Regions amplified from RNA transcripts were the TCR beta CDR3 regions. With the HTBI primer set, the TCR CDR3 went through a first round of RT-PCR. MiXCR, applied by TCRdb to the multiplex PCR reads, yields one record per CDR3 protein. The data show a few hundred thousand distinct CDR3 sequences, over 11% seen once. With V trimmed by 3 bases and J by 3 bases, 4 bases remained unmatched. The CDR3 sequence is 14 residues long. CDR1 and CDR2 (germline): SGHNT, YYREEE (reference sequence). Exclusion of a patient resulted from uncontrolled infection, other autoimmune disease, pregnancy or lactation. The TCR originated in a woman in her twenties or thirties with Graves' hyperthyroidism that later progressed to Graves' ophthalmopathy. The rearrangement joins TRBV5-4 to TRBJ1-1; 8 bases are a match to TRBD1. The specimen was blood. The CDR3 bases are TGTGCCAGCAGCTACCAGACAGGGGACACTGAAGCTTTCTTT. Its translation is CASSYQTGDTEAFF.